These T cell receptor beta chains were read from a single sample in a study of vaccination effects on CD4 cells after COVID-19. Only in-frame clones appear in the TCRdb table, and some are missing; sequencing was by immunoSEQ multiplex PCR. The sample lists 75,000 to 100,000 clones; over 75% were seen once. For these receptors, no antigen is known. This sample comprised CD4+ T cells from PBMCs cultured with HCoV-OC43 spike peptides, obtained after COVID-19 vaccination. These receptors originate from a human donor who received a COVID-19 vaccine. Each CDR3 is given without its conserved first and last residue. Each record gives: V gene, D gene, J gene, CDR3 protein. A D gene is named only where the DNA matches it firmly.

TRBV6-5	-	TRBJ1-2	ASSYVGGHYGYT
TRBV27	TRBD2	TRBJ2-1	ASSHGGRGSYNEQF
TRBV2	-	TRBJ2-4	ASSDRRTKNIQY
TRBV12-3/TRBV12-4	-	TRBJ2-1	ASSLRGNEQF
TRBV6-5	-	TRBJ1-3	ASRSPLDSGNTIY
TRBV6-2/TRBV6-3	-	TRBJ2-5	ASSPWVQETQY
TRBV10-3	TRBD1	TRBJ2-2	AISLGTGGSGGELF
TRBV18	-	TRBJ1-2	ASSPEGKANYGYT
TRBV24-1	-	TRBJ1-5	ATSDPETGSSYSNQPQH
TRBV10-1	TRBD2	TRBJ2-1	ASSSGLAGAYNEQF
TRBV5-1	TRBD1	TRBJ2-2	ASSLEGTVNTGELF
TRBV14	-	TRBJ1-3	ASSQEFGNTIY
TRBV7-2	TRBD1	TRBJ2-5	ASSLYSGTVQTQY
TRBV18	-	TRBJ2-5	ASSPRDGETQY
TRBV18	-	TRBJ2-5	ASSPREVRKETQY
TRBV25-1	-	TRBJ1-1	ATGRDMNTEAF
TRBV9	-	TRBJ1-4	ASSVEGTNNEKLF
TRBV4-2	-	TRBJ1-1	ASSQRPPRGNTEAF
TRBV7-6	-	TRBJ2-3	ASSRVWGGPTDTQY
TRBV5-1	-	TRBJ2-1	ASSLATSSYNEQF